This T cell receptor (beta chain) was sequenced during a study of cytomegalovirus exposure and HLA in healthy donors. Study at large: In a previous analysis, around 110 million unique TCR beta sequences were found from 150 million to 200 million T cells. Genetic ancestry analysis placed over 65% of the roughly 400 donors that were genotyped in the Caucasian-associated cluster.

PCR employed 60 Vbeta and 13 Jbeta primers. Produced via immunoSEQ multiplex PCR; TCRdb's table is partial and in-frame only. The profile covers around 140,000 clones, with about four fifths appearing a single time and about 1% taken by the ten largest. On this clone itself: What it recognizes is unknown. At one end, the junction sequence differs from germline, possibly due to a read error.

Overall study findings and caveats: The likely origin of a cluster of highly shared sequence variants was a sequencing artifact.

This sequence was found in a male donor in good health and CMV-seronegative. The sequenced sample was PBMCs.

CDR3 DNA: TGTTCCAGCAGCTTAGCGCGACAGGATAACACCGGGGAGCTGTTTTTT. This gives the protein CSSSLARQDNTGELFF. This chain joins TRBV7-9 and TRBJ2-2, with D perhaps matching TRBD1 (6 bases). Germline V CDR1 and CDR2: SEHNR, FQNEAQ (reference sequence). This CDR3 contains 16 residues.